This T cell receptor beta chain was recorded in a study of blood T cell repertoires in COVID-19. Looking at the study overall: From the United States, Italy and Spain came samples of acute and convalescent COVID-19. PBMCs, B-cell-depleted T cells, or T cells were the source of the cDNA or gDNA that made up the material.

Clinical history as reported by participants underpinned cohort assignment. Profiling relied on immunoSEQ multiplex PCR, and the TCRdb table lists in-frame clones only, not all of them. The sample has 350,000 to 400,000 clones, approximately 93% seen once; the top ten hold just over 0.85%. Germline CDR1 is LGHDT and CDR2 is YNNKEL (reference sequence). CDR3 length: 14 residues. The junction had 5 bases not matched to a gene; V was cut back by 4 bases and J by 6 bases. Material: PBMCs or T cells enriched from blood (not recorded which). The receptor was derived from a woman between 40 and 55 years old who had been exposed to COVID-19. This chain uses TRBV3-1 (or the pseudogene TRBV3-2) with TRBJ2-1; 8 positions match TRBD2. The CDR3 sequence is CASSPSGHFNEQFF. Written as DNA, the CDR3 is TGTGCCAGCAGCCCTAGCGGGCATTTCAATGAGCAGTTCTTC.